The entry below describes one T cell receptor beta chain. Its specificity is not known. The germline V and J ends were trimmed by 0 bases and 1 base, with 13 bases remaining between them. Germline-derived CDR1 and CDR2 are MNHEY and SVGAGI. The CDR3 has 16 residues. The data are from a study of shared clonotypes between healthy human individuals. For the study at large: Samples came from a couple of female and a few male donors aged 18 to 49. Whole-study findings and limits: Memory subsets generally showed lower estimated richness than naive subsets. Clonotype sharing across four donors was observed for 5% to 6.5% of naive CD4 clonotypes.

The table came from immunoSEQ multiplex PCR; TCRdb's copy has only in-frame clones and leaves some out. Of roughly 660,000 clones listed, 90% are singletons. The sample was memory CD8+ T cells from PBMCs. Subset meaning: CD45RO+ cells pooled with CCR7-negative TemRA cells. The TCR originated in a man aged 18-30 years in good health. Some clones in this sample may be carry-over from other donors' samples. The chain carries TRBV6-5 and TRBJ2-7; perhaps TRBD2 as D (6 bases). CDR3 amino acids: CASSYSPRDRSYEQYF. The CDR3 DNA reads as TGTGCCAGCAGTTACTCACCGCGGGACCGATCCTACGAGCAGTACTTC.